The 22 T cell receptor beta chains given below trace back to one sample, sequenced in a study of multiple sclerosis patients with progressive multifocal leukoencephalopathy. TCRdb's table, derived via immunoSEQ multiplex PCR, lists solely in-frame clones and lacks some. The sample includes around 30,000 clones, just under 90% of them seen just once. Stated time point: 5 to 6 months of natalizumab therapy. This sample comprised PBMCs, obtained from a patient treated with natalizumab. These receptors were obtained from a human donor with multiple sclerosis.

The V gene is TRBV9, the J gene TRBJ1-1; no reliable D call. The V and J ends lost 0 bases and 4 bases respectively, with 7 bases between them. CDR1 is SGDLS and CDR2 is YYNGEE in the germline V gene. The CDR3 is made up of 13 amino acids. In DNA, the CDR3 is TGTGCCAGCAGCGTAGAGGGCCGCACTGAAGCTTTCTTT. Its protein product is CASSVEGRTEAFF.

This sequence joins TRBV19 and TRBJ2-2; D not resolved. CDR1 and CDR2 (germline): LNHDA, SQIVND (reference sequence). CDR3 length: 13 residues. V was clipped by 4 bases and J by 1 base, with 4 bases between them. The CDR3 reads CASSTWNTGELFF. In DNA, the CDR3 is TGTGCCAGTAGTACATGGAACACCGGGGAGCTGTTTTTT.

The chain employs TRBV9 and TRBJ1-1, with 7 bases that match TRBD1. Germline V CDR1 and CDR2: SGDLS, YYNGEE. The trim removed 2 bases at V and 5 bases at J, leaving 3 bases unmatched. CDR3 length: 13 amino acids. CDR3 region: CASSVLQGTEAFF. CDR3 DNA sequence: TGTGCCAGCAGCGTTTTACAGGGGACTGAAGCTTTCTTT.

The chain links TRBV10-3 to TRBJ1-6; D gene unclear. V gave up 10 bases and J gave up 7 bases, with 17 bases separating them. CDR1 ENHRY and CDR2 SYGVKD come from the germline V gene. The CDR3 has 14 amino acids. CDR3 loop: CATVVGPGNSPLHF. In DNA, the CDR3 is TGTGCCACGGTGGTAGGACCTGGGAATTCACCCCTCCACTTT.

The V gene is TRBV9, the J gene TRBJ1-5, with 9 bases lining up with TRBD1. The CDR3 consists of 15 residues. Germline CDR1 is SGDLS and CDR2 is YYNGEE. With 4 bases clipped from V and 3 bases from J, the junction kept 5 bases outside the gene matches. The CDR3 DNA is TGTGCCAGCAGCACGGGACAGGGCCACAATCAGCCCCAGCATTTT. Translated: CASSTGQGHNQPQHF.

The chain carries TRBV6-5 and TRBJ2-1, with D possibly matching TRBD2 (5 bases). Trimming stripped 4 bases from V and 2 bases from J, with 12 bases between. Germline-derived CDR1 and CDR2 are MNHEY and SVGAGI. This CDR3 is 15 amino acids long. Here the CDR3 DNA reads TGTGCCAGCAGTTCCCTAGCCTCCGCCTACAATGAGCAGTTCTTC. Its translation: CASSSLASAYNEQFF.

The chain couples TRBV10-3 to TRBJ1-2; TRBD1 aligns across 8 bases. The V gene end was trimmed by 5 bases and the J gene end by 8 bases; junction bases not matched to a gene: 4. The CDR3 length is 12 residues. Germline CDR1 is ENHRY and CDR2 is SYGVKD. CDR3 nucleotide sequence: TGTGCCATCAGTATACAGGGGGGCGGCTACACCTTC. It is translated as CAISIQGGGYTF.

J is TRBJ1-1 and V is TRBV6-6; TRBD1 matches 7 bases. Trimming cost V 10 bases and J 1 base; bases outside gene matches: 9. This CDR3 spans 14 amino acids. Germline values: CDR1 MNHNY, CDR2 SVGAGI (reference sequence). CDR3 in amino acids: CATHLGTANTEAFF. Here the CDR3 DNA reads TGTGCCACCCACCTCGGGACAGCGAACACTGAAGCTTTCTTT.

This chain connects TRBV2 to TRBJ1-5; 9 bases line up with TRBD1. Germline V gene data show CDR1 as SNHLY and CDR2 as FYNNEI. The V and J ends lost 7 bases and 3 bases, in that order; junction bases with no gene match: 4. This CDR3 comprises 14 residues. CDR3 nucleotide sequence: TGTGCCAGCAAGGGGACAGGGTACAATCAGCCCCAGCATTTT. Amino acids: CASKGTGYNQPQHF.

J is TRBJ2-7 and V is TRBV30, with 10 bases lining up with TRBD2. Germline-derived CDR1 and CDR2 are GTSNPN and SVGIG (reference sequence). V lost 2 bases and J lost 2; bases outside the gene matches: 9. CDR3 length: 16 residues. For the CDR3, the DNA is TGTGCCTGGAGTTCTGGGGGGAGCGGGAGGGCCTACGAGCAGTACTTC. Translated: CAWSSGGSGRAYEQYF.

This chain links TRBV14 with TRBJ1-1, with D perhaps TRBD1 (5 bases). Trimming pared 0 bases from V and 8 bases from J, leaving 10 bases between. Germline values: CDR1 SGHDN, CDR2 FVKESK. This CDR3 has 13 amino acids. The DNA of the CDR3 is TGTGCCAGCAGCCAAGAGTGGGGCAGAGAAGCTTTCTTT. Residues: CASSQEWGREAFF. Filled out from reference TRBV14 and TRBJ1-1, the complete variable domain reads EAGVTQFPSHSVIEKGQTVTLRCDPISGHDNLYWYRRVMGKEIKFLLHFVKESKQDESGMPNNRFLAERTGGTYSTLKVQPAELEDSGVYFCASSQEWGREAFFGQGTRLTVV.

In this sample, this clone turned up once. This rearrangement joins TRBV5-1 to TRBJ2-3; weak D call: TRBD1 (6 bases). In germline, CDR1 is SGHRS, CDR2 YFSETQ. The V and J ends lost 4 bases and 4 bases respectively, with 13 bases between them. This CDR3 comprises 14 residues. The CDR3 sequence is CASSQGLGPDTQYF. In DNA form, the CDR3 reads TGCGCCAGCAGCCAGGGGTTAGGTCCAGATACGCAGTATTTT.

This clone was detected once. The V and J genes are TRBV28 and TRBJ2-2, with TRBD2 matching 7 bases. This CDR3 is 15 amino acids long. CDR1 is MDHEN, CDR2 SYDVKM, per germline. Unmatched junction bases numbered 8, after V lost 3 bases and J lost 7 bases. CDR3 residues: CASSFGLVWGGELFF. CDR3 DNA sequence: TGTGCCAGCAGTTTCGGACTAGTTTGGGGCGGGGAGCTGTTTTTT.

The chain links TRBV28 to TRBJ2-7; 7 positions agree with TRBD2. Germline V gives CDR1 MDHEN, CDR2 SYDVKM. V lost 7 bases and J lost 4; bases outside the gene matches: 7. This CDR3 is 13 amino acids long. The DNA for the CDR3 is TGTGCCAGCATGCTGGCGGGAGTTTACGAGCAGTACTTC. Translation gives CASMLAGVYEQYF.

This chain connects TRBV27 to TRBJ1-1, with a possible D match to TRBD1 (6 bases). CDR1 is MNHEY and CDR2 is SMNVEV in the germline V gene (reference sequence). The CDR3 is 11 residues long. V was shortened by 8 bases and J by 11 bases, with 15 bases between the two germline ends. The CDR3 sequence is CASSGAGVAFF. The DNA for the CDR3 is TGTGCCAGCTCAGGGGCAGGGGTTGCTTTCTTT.

Only one count was recorded for this clone. The CDR3 region has the DNA TGTGCCAGCCAGGGTAATGGAAACACCATATATTTT. It encodes CASQGNGNTIYF. The chain employs TRBV28 and TRBJ1-3; TRBD1 might be the D (5 bases). Trimming stripped 8 bases from V and 3 bases from J, with 8 bases between. Germline V lookup: CDR1 MDHEN, CDR2 SYDVKM. The CDR3 consists of 12 residues.

V and J are TRBV7-2 and TRBJ1-4; D is undetermined. CDR1 and CDR2 from the germline V gene are SGHTA and FQGNSA. The CDR3 totals 14 residues. V shed 5 bases and J shed 4 bases, with 11 bases lying between them. CDR3 sequence: CASSRDGRNEKLFF. The CDR3 coding sequence is TGTGCCAGCAGCCGCGACGGACGTAATGAAAAACTGTTTTTT.

The DNA of the CDR3 is TGTGCCAGTACTCTGGCGGGGGGACTTAGTGGGACTGAAGCTTTCTTT. Its translation: CASTLAGGLSGTEAFF. This chain connects TRBV19 to TRBJ1-1, with a weak D call TRBD1 (5 bases). V gave up 7 bases and J gave up 5 bases, with 23 bases separating them. The CDR3 loop spans 16 amino acids. Germline CDR1 reads LNHDA; CDR2 reads SQIVND (reference sequence).

The rearrangement links TRBV7-2 to TRBJ1-1, with 8 bases aligning to TRBD1. The CDR3 extends over 16 amino acids. Germline V gene sequence: CDR1 SGHTA, CDR2 FQGNSA. Germline trimming cut 7 bases from V and 6 bases from J; bases unmatched to any gene: 16. CDR3 residues: CASIFTLSTGEAEAFF. The CDR3 DNA reads as TGTGCCAGCATATTCACCCTATCGACAGGGGAGGCTGAAGCTTTCTTT.

The chain combines TRBV27 with TRBJ2-1; D remains unclear. The germline V gene encodes CDR1 MNHEY and CDR2 SMNVEV (reference sequence). V was clipped by 6 bases and J by 4 bases, with 10 bases between them. The CDR3 is made up of 13 amino acids. The CDR3 nucleotides are TGTGCCAGCAGCCAGACGGTTTACAATGAGCAGTTCTTC. It encodes CASSQTVYNEQFF.

For this clone: Within the sample, other DNA sequences also encode this same CDR3. This chain connects TRBV2 to TRBJ2-5; D possibly corresponds to TRBD2 (6 bases). Looked up from germline, CDR1 is SNHLY and CDR2 is FYNNEI. There are 17 residues in the CDR3. V gave up 6 bases and J gave up 2 bases, with 22 bases separating them. The CDR3 region has the DNA TGTGCCAGCAGGAAACCTCCCTCGGTCGGGGGTCAAGAGACCCAGTACTTC. It is translated as CASRKPPSVGGQETQYF.

The V call is TRBV7-2, the J call TRBJ2-7; D gene unclear. The CDR3 is 12 amino acids. V lost 1 base to trimming and J lost 12 bases, with 13 bases between them. Germline CDR1 is SGHTA and CDR2 is FQGNSA. The CDR3 region has the DNA TGTGCCAGCAGCTTAGGGACCCCCGGGCGGTACTTC. Amino acids: CASSLGTPGRYF.